A selection of T cell receptor beta chains follows, all from one sample in a study of STAT5B mutations in CD4+ large granular lymphocyte leukemia. Some clones are missing from TCRdb's copy, which holds only in-frame ones; the method was immunoSEQ multiplex PCR. There are about 34,000 clones in the sample; about three quarters occur only once, and approximately 2.4% lies in the top ten. Sequencing used CD4+ T cells from blood buffy coats. These receptors were obtained from a human donor in good health. Both conserved end residues are part of each CDR3. D genes are given only for firm matches. Expanded clones are given a class, and other clones once, few, many or no size at all.

v_gene	abundance	j_gene	d_gene	CDR3nt	CDR3aa
TRBV7-2	.	TRBJ2-3	TRBD2	TGTGCCAGCAGCTCCCTGACTAGCGTGGTTACGCAGTATTTT	CASSSLTSVVTQYF
TRBV19	.	TRBJ1-1	.	TGTGCCAGTAGTCTTGGGACGTTGGGTCACACTGAAGCTTTCTTT	CASSLGTLGHTEAFF
TRBV5-4	few	TRBJ2-7	.	TGTGCCAGCAGCCCGGGGGGGCGGCAGGGGGCTACCTACGAGCAGTACTTC	CASSPGGRQGATYEQYF
TRBV28	.	TRBJ1-4	.	TGTGCCAGCGCTACCGTGGGAGCAACTAATGAAAAACTGTTTTTT	CASATVGATNEKLFF
TRBV27	.	TRBJ2-5	TRBD2	TGTGCCAGCAGTTTACAACCCGAGCGGGAGATTGGGGTGACCCAGTACTTC	CASSLQPEREIGVTQYF
TRBV5-4	.	TRBJ2-2	.	TGTGCCAGCAGCCTCAGCGGGTTCGCGAACACCGGGGAGCTGTTTTTT	CASSLSGFANTGELFF
TRBV5-4	.	TRBJ2-3	.	TGTGCCAGCAGCTTAGATAGCGGCACAGATACGCAGTATTTT	CASSLDSGTDTQYF
TRBV27	.	TRBJ1-5	.	TGTGCCAGCAGTCAACAGGTCAATCAGCCCCAGCATTTT	CASSQQVNQPQHF
TRBV5-1	.	TRBJ1-5	.	TGCGCCAGCAGCTTGGACGGGAGAGGTCAGCCCCAGCATTTT	CASSLDGRGQPQHF
TRBV27	.	TRBJ2-3	.	TGTGCCAGCAGTTCCCGGACTCTAGCGACTAGCACAGATACGCAGTATTTT	CASSSRTLATSTDTQYF
TRBV5-1	few	TRBJ2-7	.	TGCGCCAGCAGCCCGGGTGGGGTGGAAGACGAGCAGTACTTC	CASSPGGVEDEQYF
TRBV5-1	.	TRBJ1-6	.	TGCGCCAGCAGCTTGGCCGAAGGTTTTAATTCACCCCTCCACTTT	CASSLAEGFNSPLHF
TRBV18	.	TRBJ1-1	.	TGTGCCAGCTCATCCACTTACAGGGACACTGAAGCTTTCTTT	CASSSTYRDTEAFF
TRBV6-4	.	TRBJ1-2	.	TGTGCCAGCAGAGGGGAGGGCTATGGCTACACCTTC	CASRGEGYGYTF
TRBV5-1	.	TRBJ2-1	.	TGCGCCAGCAGCTTGATGCGAGATTCATCTCGAAATGAGCAGTTCTTC	CASSLMRDSSRNEQFF
TRBV5-1	.	TRBJ2-1	TRBD1	TGCGCCAGCAGCTTGAAGGGGGGGACAGGGACGGAGCAGTTCTTC	CASSLKGGTGTEQFF
TRBV6-5	.	TRBJ2-6	.	TGTGCCGGTAAACGGGACTCTGGGGCCAACGTCCTGACTTTC	CAGKRDSGANVLTF
TRBV29-1	.	TRBJ2-3	.	TGCAGCGTTGCGCAACGAGGCAGCACAGATACGCAGTATTTT	CSVAQRGSTDTQYF
TRBV5-8	.	TRBJ1-1	.	TGTGCCAGCAGCTTGGTGAGGGGGACATTTTGGGACACTGAAGCTTTCTTT	CASSLVRGTFWDTEAFF
TRBV6-5	.	TRBJ2-3	.	TGTGCCAGCAGTTATGGGAGGGGGGACACAGATACGCAGTATTTT	CASSYGRGDTDTQYF
TRBV6-5	.	TRBJ2-7	.	TGTGCCAGCCGCAAGCCCGGACAGCACTACGAGCAGTACTTC	CASRKPGQHYEQYF
TRBV14	.	TRBJ2-1	.	TGTGCCAGCAGCCAAGTCGCTCCATCCTACAATGAGCAGTTCTTC	CASSQVAPSYNEQFF
TRBV5-1	once	TRBJ1-1	.	TGCGCCAGCAGCTTGGTCGGTCCGGGGATGGAGACTGAAGCTTTCTTT	CASSLVGPGMETEAFF
TRBV21-1	.	TRBJ1-5	.	TGTGCCAGCTTCCACCGGACAGCTGGCAATCAGCCCCAGCATTTT	CASFHRTAGNQPQHF
TRBV7-2	.	TRBJ2-7	.	TGTGCCAGCAGCCCACCTTCGGTGGAGCAGTACTTC	CASSPPSVEQYF